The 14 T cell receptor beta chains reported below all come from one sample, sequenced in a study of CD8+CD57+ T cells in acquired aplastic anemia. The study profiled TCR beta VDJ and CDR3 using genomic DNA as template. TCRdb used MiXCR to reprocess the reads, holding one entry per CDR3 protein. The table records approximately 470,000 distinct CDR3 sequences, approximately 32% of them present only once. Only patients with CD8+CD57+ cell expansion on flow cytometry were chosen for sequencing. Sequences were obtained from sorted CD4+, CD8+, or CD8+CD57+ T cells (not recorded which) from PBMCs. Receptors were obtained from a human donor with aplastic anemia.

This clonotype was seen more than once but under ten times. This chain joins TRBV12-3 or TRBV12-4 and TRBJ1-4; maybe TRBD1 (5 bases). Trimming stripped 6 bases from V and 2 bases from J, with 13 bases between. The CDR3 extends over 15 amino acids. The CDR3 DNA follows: TGTGCCAGCAGAAAAGAGGGGACGACTAATGAAAAACTGTTTTTT. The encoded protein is CASRKEGTTNEKLFF.

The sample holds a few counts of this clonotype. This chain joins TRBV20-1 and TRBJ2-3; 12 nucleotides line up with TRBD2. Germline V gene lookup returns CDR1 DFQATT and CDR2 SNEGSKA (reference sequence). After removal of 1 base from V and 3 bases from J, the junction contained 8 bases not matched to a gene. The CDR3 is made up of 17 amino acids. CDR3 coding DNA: TGCAGTGCTAGAGCGGCTAGCGGGAGGGCCATGACAGATACGCAGTATTTT. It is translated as CSARAASGRAMTDTQYF.

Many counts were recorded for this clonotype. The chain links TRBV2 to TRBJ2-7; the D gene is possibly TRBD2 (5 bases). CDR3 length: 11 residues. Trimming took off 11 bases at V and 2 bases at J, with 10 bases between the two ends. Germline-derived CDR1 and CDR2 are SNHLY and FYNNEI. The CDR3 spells CALGAAYEQYF. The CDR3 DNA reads TGTGCCCTCGGAGCGGCCTACGAGCAGTACTTC.

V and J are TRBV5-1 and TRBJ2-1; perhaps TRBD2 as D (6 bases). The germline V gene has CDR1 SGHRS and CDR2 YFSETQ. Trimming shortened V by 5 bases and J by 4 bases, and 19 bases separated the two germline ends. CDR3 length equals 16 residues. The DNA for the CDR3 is TGCGCCAGCAGTCTTAAGACCGGGAGAACATACAATGAGCAGTTCTTC. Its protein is CASSLKTGRTYNEQFF.

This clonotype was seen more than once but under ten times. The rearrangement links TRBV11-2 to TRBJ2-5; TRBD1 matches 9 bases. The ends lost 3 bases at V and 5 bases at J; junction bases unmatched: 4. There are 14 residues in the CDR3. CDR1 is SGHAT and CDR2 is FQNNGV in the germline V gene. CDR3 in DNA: TGTGCCAGCAGCTTCGGACAGGGGTGGGAGACCCAGTACTTC. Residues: CASSFGQGWETQYF.

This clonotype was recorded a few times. CDR3 sequence reads: CASSEDSRATWYNEQFF. The DNA of the CDR3 is TGTGCCAGCAGTGAAGACAGTAGAGCGACCTGGTACAATGAGCAGTTCTTC. This chain joins TRBV2 and TRBJ2-1; D not certain. Germline loops: CDR1 SNHLY, CDR2 FYNNEI. There are 17 residues in the CDR3. The V end was cut by 1 base, the J end by 4 bases, with 17 bases between.

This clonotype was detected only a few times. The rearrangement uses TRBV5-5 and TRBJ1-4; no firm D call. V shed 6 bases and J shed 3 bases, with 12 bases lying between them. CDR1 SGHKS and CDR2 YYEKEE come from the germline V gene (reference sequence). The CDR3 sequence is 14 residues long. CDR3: CASTNSWANEKLFF. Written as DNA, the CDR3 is TGTGCCAGCACCAACTCTTGGGCTAATGAAAAACTGTTTTTT.

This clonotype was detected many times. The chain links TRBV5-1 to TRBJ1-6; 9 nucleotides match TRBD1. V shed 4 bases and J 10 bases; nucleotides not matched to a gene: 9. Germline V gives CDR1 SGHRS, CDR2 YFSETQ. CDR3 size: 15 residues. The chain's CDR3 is CASSRDWTGVSPLHF. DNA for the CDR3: TGCGCCAGCAGCAGGGATTGGACAGGGGTATCACCCCTCCACTTT.

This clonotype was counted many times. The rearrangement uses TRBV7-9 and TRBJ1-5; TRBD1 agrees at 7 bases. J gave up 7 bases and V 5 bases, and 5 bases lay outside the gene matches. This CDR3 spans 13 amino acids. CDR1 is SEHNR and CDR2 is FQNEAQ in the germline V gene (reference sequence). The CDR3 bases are TGTGCCAGCAGCACACAGGGGATCCAGCCCCAGCATTTT. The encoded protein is CASSTQGIQPQHF.

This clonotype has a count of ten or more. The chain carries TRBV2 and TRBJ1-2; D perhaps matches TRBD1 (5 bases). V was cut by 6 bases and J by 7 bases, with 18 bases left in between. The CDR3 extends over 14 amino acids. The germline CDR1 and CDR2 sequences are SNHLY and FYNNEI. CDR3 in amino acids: CASRGTALGGGYTF. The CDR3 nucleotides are TGTGCCAGCAGGGGTACGGCGCTCGGGGGTGGCTACACCTTC.

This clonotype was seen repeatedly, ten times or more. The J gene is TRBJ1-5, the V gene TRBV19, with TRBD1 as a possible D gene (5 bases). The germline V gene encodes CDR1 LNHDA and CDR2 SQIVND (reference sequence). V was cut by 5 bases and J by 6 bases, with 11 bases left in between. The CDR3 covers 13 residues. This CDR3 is CASSAAGTQPQHF. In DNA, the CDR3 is TGTGCCAGTAGTGCCGCTGGGACTCAGCCCCAGCATTTT. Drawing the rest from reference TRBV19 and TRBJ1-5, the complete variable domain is DGGITQSPKYLFRKEGQNVTLSCEQNLNHDAMYWYRQDPGQGLRLIYYSQIVNDFQKGDIAEGYSVSREKKESFPLTVTSAQKNPTAFYLCASSAAGTQPQHFGDGTRLSIL.

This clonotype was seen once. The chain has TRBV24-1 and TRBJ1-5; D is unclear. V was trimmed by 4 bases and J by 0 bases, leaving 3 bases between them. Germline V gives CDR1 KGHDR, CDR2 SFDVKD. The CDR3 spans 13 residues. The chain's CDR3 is CATSDTSNQPQHF. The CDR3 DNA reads TGTGCCACCAGTGACACTAGCAATCAGCCCCAGCATTTT.

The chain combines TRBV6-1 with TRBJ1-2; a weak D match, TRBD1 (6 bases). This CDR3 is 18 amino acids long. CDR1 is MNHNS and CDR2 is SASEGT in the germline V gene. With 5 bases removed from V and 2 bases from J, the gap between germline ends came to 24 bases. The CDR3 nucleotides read TGTGCCAGCAGTACCCGGCGGGTACGAAGAGGGGGGAACTATGGCTACACCTTC. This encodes CASSTRRVRRGGNYGYTF.

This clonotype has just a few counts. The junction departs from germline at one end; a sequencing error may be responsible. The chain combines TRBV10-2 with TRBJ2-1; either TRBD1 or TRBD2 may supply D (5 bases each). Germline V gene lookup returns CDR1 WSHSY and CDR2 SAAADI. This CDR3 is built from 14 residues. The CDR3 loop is CASSGIRPGAEQFF. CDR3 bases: TGTGCCAGCAGCGGCATACGTCCCGGGGCTGAGCAGTTCTTC.